The T cell receptor (beta chain) under discussion was sequenced for a study of beta chain features in type 1 diabetes. Findings and limits, study-wide: Whether TCRB rearrangement is influenced by HLA type went unresolved here. In type 1 diabetes patients, VDJ junctions had fewer insertions; deletions at these junctions were more frequent.

Purity of each sorted population was above 95%. A few counts support this clone. Its antigen is not identified. The sample holds other DNA sequences that translate to the same CDR3. cDNA synthesis used the whole RNA isolate, giving expressed TCRB sequences. Naive, central memory and regulatory T cell samples yielded a few million reads on average. Using immunoSEQ multiplex PCR, the repertoire was profiled, and TCRdb retains in-frame clones only, with some absent. The data show hundreds of thousands of clones, less than 20% seen once. This CDR3 region has 13 residues. V gave up 6 bases and J gave up 1 base, with 4 bases separating them. Looked up from germline, CDR1 is MNHEY and CDR2 is SMNVEV (reference sequence).

The sequence was obtained from a man between 18 and 29 years old in good health. Sequencing used naive CD4+ T cells from blood. The chain uses TRBV27 and TRBJ2-6; no firm D call. CDR3 sequence: CASRYSGANVLTF. The CDR3 DNA reads TGTGCCAGCAGATATTCTGGGGCCAACGTCCTGACTTTC.